These 17 T cell receptor beta chains were sequenced from one sample in a study of T cell responses to AZD1222 COVID-19 vaccine. This table comes from immunoSEQ multiplex PCR, and its TCRdb copy is limited to in-frame clones, with some not included. The repertoire holds around 78,000 clones, with approximately 86% as singletons. Here the sequenced sample was peripheral blood, taken on day 0 of MenACWY control vaccination. The receptors originated from an adult in good health.

This clone was observed once. V is TRBV11-1 and J is TRBJ2-1, with unresolved D. The CDR3 is 14 residues long. V was pared by 1 base and J by 8 bases, with 12 bases between. Germline V gene data show CDR1 as SGHAT and CDR2 as FQDESV (reference sequence). CDR3 nucleotides: TGTGCCAGCAGCTTAGGGGGTTCGGGTTATGAGCAGTTCTTC. Its translation: CASSLGGSGYEQFF.

The V call is TRBV19, the J call TRBJ2-7; TRBD1 aligns across 9 bases. CDR3 length: 14 residues. Looked up from germline, CDR1 is LNHDA and CDR2 is SQIVND (reference sequence). The trim removed 6 bases at V and 0 bases at J, leaving 3 bases unmatched. The CDR3 DNA follows: TGTGCCAGTAGCGGGACAGGGCCCTCCTACGAGCAGTACTTC. It is translated as CASSGTGPSYEQYF. The full variable domain, in which reference TRBV19 and TRBJ2-7 provide the parts outside the CDR3, is DGGITQSPKYLFRKEGQNVTLSCEQNLNHDAMYWYRQDPGQGLRLIYYSQIVNDFQKGDIAEGYSVSREKKESFPLTVTSAQKNPTAFYLCASSGTGPSYEQYFGPGTRLTVT.

This chain links TRBV21-1 with TRBJ2-1; the D call of TRBD1 is as the table states it, not checked on the DNA. TRBV21-1 is a listed pseudogene. CDR3 length: 23 residues. The DNA for the CDR3 is TGTGCCAGCAGCAACCCCGGGACAGGGGGTATCGCTGAGCTATCTTCTTCCTACAATGAGCAGTTCTTC. Its protein is CASSNPGTGGIAELSSSYNEQFF.

CDR3 region: CASSLVSGYNSPLHF. CDR3 DNA: TGTGCCAGCAGCTTAGTGTCCGGCTATAATTCACCCCTCCACTTT. The genes are TRBV7-9 and TRBJ1-6; D is uncertain. V was cut by 1 base and J by 3 bases, with 7 bases left in between. The V gene's germline CDR1 is SEHNR and CDR2 FQNEAQ (reference sequence). The CDR3 sequence is 15 residues long.

This chain joins TRBV18 and TRBJ2-7; D perhaps matches TRBD1 (5 bases). Trimming removed 4 bases from V and 3 bases from J, with 16 bases in between. Looked up from germline, CDR1 is KGHSH and CDR2 is LQKENI. The CDR3 is made up of 15 amino acids. Here the CDR3 DNA reads TGTGCCAGCTCACTAGGCGCGATGGGGCTCTACGAGCAGTACTTC. Translated: CASSLGAMGLYEQYF.

This sequence joins TRBV4-1 and TRBJ1-2; D is undetermined. CDR1 MGHRA and CDR2 YSYEKL come from the germline V gene. The CDR3 sequence is 11 residues long. With 0 bases removed from V and 7 bases from J, the gap between germline ends came to 3 bases. The CDR3 coding sequence is TGCGCCAGCAGCCAAGACACTGGCTACACCTTC. This codes for CASSQDTGYTF.

The chain couples TRBV5-6 to TRBJ1-1, with 7 bases matching TRBD1. The V and J ends lost 6 bases and 0 bases, in that order; junction bases with no gene match: 2. The germline CDR1 and CDR2 sequences are SGHDT and YYEEEE. There are 13 residues in the CDR3. The CDR3 reads CASTGQVNTEAFF. CDR3 in DNA: TGTGCCAGCACCGGACAGGTGAACACTGAAGCTTTCTTT.

The chain employs TRBV10-3 and TRBJ2-5, with a tentative D call TRBD2 (5 bases). V gave up 0 bases and J gave up 7 bases, with 15 bases separating them. CDR1 is ENHRY and CDR2 is SYGVKD in the germline V gene. The CDR3 covers 15 residues. The CDR3 loop reads CAISESSGEVGTQYF. DNA of the CDR3: TGTGCCATCAGTGAGTCCTCCGGGGAAGTAGGGACCCAGTACTTC.

The chain has TRBV7-9 and TRBJ2-1; 10 bases are a match to TRBD2. V shed 10 bases, J shed 5 bases, and the junction held 8 bases outside the gene matches. The CDR3 spans 14 residues. Germline assignment: CDR1 SEHNR and CDR2 FQNEAQ (reference sequence). DNA for the CDR3: TGTGCCAACCTACTAGCGGGGCCTAACAATGAGCAGTTCTTC. Translated: CANLLAGPNNEQFF.

CDR3 DNA: TGCGCCAGCAGCTTGGGGGGTAGCGGGAGGATTAATGAAAAACTGTTTTTT. Protein: CASSLGGSGRINEKLFF. The chain combines TRBV5-1 with TRBJ1-4, with D unresolved. This CDR3 spans 17 amino acids. The germline V and J ends were trimmed by 0 bases and 4 bases, with 16 bases remaining between them. Per germline, CDR1 SGHRS and CDR2 YFSETQ.

This chain uses TRBV9 with TRBJ2-3; D gene unclear. CDR3 size: 15 residues. In germline, CDR1 is SGDLS, CDR2 YYNGEE. The V gene lost 0 bases and the J gene lost 6 bases, with 14 bases spanning the gap. CDR3 DNA: TGTGCCAGCAGCGTAGGAATTAGTGAGATTGATACGCAGTATTTT. It specifies CASSVGISEIDTQYF.

This clone was counted once. The chain has TRBV7-2 and TRBJ1-4; TRBD1 aligns across 8 bases. J was trimmed by 11 bases and V by 1 base; bases with no gene match: 6. This CDR3 is built from 14 residues. Looked up from germline, CDR1 is SGHTA and CDR2 is FQGNSA. CDR3 sequence: CASSLGQGAGKLFF. The CDR3 DNA is TGTGCCAGCAGCTTAGGGCAGGGGGCAGGCAAACTGTTTTTT.

The rearrangement links TRBV5-6 to TRBJ1-4; no clear D gene. The CDR3 runs 14 residues. Germline assignment: CDR1 SGHDT and CDR2 YYEEEE. V gave up 0 bases and J gave up 6 bases, with 9 bases separating them. Written as DNA, the CDR3 is TGTGCCAGCAGCTTGGGCTCTGGGGATGAAAAACTGTTTTTT. Residues: CASSLGSGDEKLFF.

The chain has TRBV19 and TRBJ1-3; D gene ambiguous. The germline V gene encodes CDR1 LNHDA and CDR2 SQIVND (reference sequence). V lost 7 bases and J 2 bases, leaving 18 bases between the germline ends. The CDR3 runs 16 residues. The CDR3: CASTHSGKEAGNTIYF. CDR3 sequence (DNA): TGTGCCAGTACCCATTCGGGGAAGGAGGCTGGAAACACCATATATTTT.

The chain recombines TRBV4-2 with TRBJ2-2, with D hard to call. The CDR3 sequence is 14 residues long. Trimming took off 3 bases at V and 6 bases at J, with 11 bases between the two ends. Germline V CDR1 and CDR2: LGHNA, YNFKEQ. CDR3 nucleotides: TGTGCCAGCAGCCATCCCGGGCTTGCCGGGGAGCTGTTTTTT. Translated, it gives CASSHPGLAGELFF.

This rearrangement joins TRBV28 to TRBJ2-7; no reliable D call. Trimming took 2 bases from V and 3 from J, leaving 11 bases between them. CDR3 length: 14 residues. Germline lookup yields CDR1 MDHEN and CDR2 SYDVKM. The CDR3 DNA is TGTGCCAGCAGTTTACGTCTGGGGAACTACGAGCAGTACTTC. This sequence encodes CASSLRLGNYEQYF.

The CDR3, as DNA: TGTGCCAGCAGCTTAGCAGGGGGAAACACCATATATTTT. This sequence encodes CASSLAGGNTIYF. The V call is TRBV11-2, the J call TRBJ1-3; a possible D gene is TRBD1 (5 bases). Germline loops: CDR1 SGHAT, CDR2 FQNNGV. Trimming took off 1 base at V and 4 bases at J, with 5 bases between the two ends. This CDR3 region has 13 residues.